This passage covers 2 T cell receptor beta chains from one sample sequenced in a study of blood T cell repertoires in COVID-19. The protocol was immunoSEQ multiplex PCR, while the TCRdb copy is restricted to in-frame clones and leaves out a portion. The sample yields about 210,000 clones, roughly 86% seen once. The sequencing sample was made of peripheral blood. The receptor set was obtained from a woman aged 45-65 years with active or convalescent COVID-19.

In DNA, the CDR3 is TGTGCCAGTAGTATTGTAGCGGGAGGGGACAGCGGGGAGCTGTTTTTT. It yields the protein CASSIVAGGDSGELFF. The chain recombines TRBV19 with TRBJ2-2, with TRBD2 identical over 11 bases. The V gene's germline CDR1 is LNHDA and CDR2 SQIVND (reference sequence). The V and J ends lost 3 bases and 7 bases, in that order; junction bases with no gene match: 7. The CDR3 covers 16 residues.

The V call is TRBV29-1, the J call TRBJ1-1; D unresolved. The CDR3 length is 11 residues. V shed 4 bases and J shed 3 bases, with 6 bases lying between them. In germline, CDR1 is SQVTM, CDR2 ANQGSEA. In nucleotides, the CDR3 is TGCAGCGTTGTGAGTTACACTGAAGCTTTCTTT. Its protein product is CSVVSYTEAFF.